This T cell receptor (beta chain) was retrieved from a study of T cells in Graves' hyperthyroidism and ophthalmopathy. It was RNA transcripts that yielded the amplified TCR beta CDR3 regions. The HTBI primer set was used in a first-round RT-PCR of the TCR CDR3. From the multiplex PCR reads, TCRdb called clonotypes with MiXCR, one entry per CDR3 protein. The sample holds about 590,000 distinct CDR3 sequences, around 16% seen once. V was pared by 8 bases and J by 4 bases, with 2 bases of the junction left unmatched. This CDR3 contains 13 residues. Germline loops: CDR1 LNHNV, CDR2 YYDKDF (reference sequence). As concerns this clonotype: No antigen is known for it.

The study's findings and limits: Blood also contained most expanded thyroid clonotypes above 0.001.

V gene TRBV15 combines with J gene TRBJ2-5; 12 bases agree with TRBD2. The TCR comes from a woman aged 25-40 years with Graves' hyperthyroidism. Material for sequencing was blood. Here the CDR3 reads CATRLAGVETQYF. The CDR3, as DNA: TGTGCCACCCGACTAGCGGGAGTAGAGACCCAGTACTTC.